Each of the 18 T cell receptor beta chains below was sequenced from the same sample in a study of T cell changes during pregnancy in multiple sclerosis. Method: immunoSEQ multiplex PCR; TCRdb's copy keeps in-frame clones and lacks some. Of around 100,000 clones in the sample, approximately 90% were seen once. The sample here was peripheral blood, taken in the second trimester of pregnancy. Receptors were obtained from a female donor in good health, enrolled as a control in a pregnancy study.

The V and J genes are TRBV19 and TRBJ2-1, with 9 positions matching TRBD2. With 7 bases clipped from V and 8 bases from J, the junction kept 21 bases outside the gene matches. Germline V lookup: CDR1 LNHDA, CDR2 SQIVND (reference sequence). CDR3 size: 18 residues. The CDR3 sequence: CASNSPGWREGVGDEQFF. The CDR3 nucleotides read TGTGCCAGTAATAGCCCGGGGTGGCGGGAGGGCGTCGGGGATGAGCAGTTCTTC.

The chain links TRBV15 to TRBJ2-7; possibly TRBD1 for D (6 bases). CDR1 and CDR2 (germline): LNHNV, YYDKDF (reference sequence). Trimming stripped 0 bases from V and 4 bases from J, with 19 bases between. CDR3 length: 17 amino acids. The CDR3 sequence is CATSREPRQGLPYEQYF. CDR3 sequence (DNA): TGTGCCACCAGCAGAGAGCCGCGGCAGGGGCTACCTTACGAGCAGTACTTC.

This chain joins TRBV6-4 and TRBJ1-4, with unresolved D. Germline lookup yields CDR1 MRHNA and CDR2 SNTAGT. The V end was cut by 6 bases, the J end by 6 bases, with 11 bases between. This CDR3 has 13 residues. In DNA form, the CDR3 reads TGTGCCAGCAGCCTAGCCCCACATGAAAAACTGTTTTTT. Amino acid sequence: CASSLAPHEKLFF.

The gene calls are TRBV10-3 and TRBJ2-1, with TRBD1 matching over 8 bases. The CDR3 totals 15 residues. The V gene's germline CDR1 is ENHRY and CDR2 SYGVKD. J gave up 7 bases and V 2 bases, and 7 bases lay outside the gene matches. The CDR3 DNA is TGTGCCATCAGTGAGCAGGGGGCGCTTGGTAATGAGCAGTTCTTC. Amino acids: CAISEQGALGNEQFF.

The DNA of the CDR3 is TGTGCCAGCAGCTTAAGCGGGAGCGGCTACAATGAGCAGTTCTTC. The encoded protein is CASSLSGSGYNEQFF. The rearrangement links TRBV11-2 to TRBJ2-1, with 8 bases matching TRBD2. V shed 2 bases, J shed 3 bases, and the junction held 3 bases outside the gene matches. Germline-derived CDR1 and CDR2 are SGHAT and FQNNGV. The CDR3 extends over 15 amino acids.

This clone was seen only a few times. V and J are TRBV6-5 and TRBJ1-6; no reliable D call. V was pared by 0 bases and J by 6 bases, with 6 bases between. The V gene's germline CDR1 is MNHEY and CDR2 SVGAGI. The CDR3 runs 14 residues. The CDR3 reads CASSYSYPNSPLHF. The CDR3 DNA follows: TGTGCCAGCAGTTACTCGTATCCTAATTCACCCCTCCACTTT.

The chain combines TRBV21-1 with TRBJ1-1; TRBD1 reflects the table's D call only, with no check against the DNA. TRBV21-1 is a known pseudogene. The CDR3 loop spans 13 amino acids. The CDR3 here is CARLTGARTEAFF. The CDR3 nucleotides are TGTGCCAGATTGACAGGGGCGCGCACTGAAGCTTTCTTT.

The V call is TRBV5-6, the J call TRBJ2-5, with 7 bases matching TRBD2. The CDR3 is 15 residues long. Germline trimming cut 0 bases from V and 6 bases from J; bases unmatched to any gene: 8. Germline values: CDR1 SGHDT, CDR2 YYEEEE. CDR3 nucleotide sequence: TGTGCCAGCAGCTTGGTGGGAGGGTCCCTAAAGACCCAGTACTTC. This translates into CASSLVGGSLKTQYF.

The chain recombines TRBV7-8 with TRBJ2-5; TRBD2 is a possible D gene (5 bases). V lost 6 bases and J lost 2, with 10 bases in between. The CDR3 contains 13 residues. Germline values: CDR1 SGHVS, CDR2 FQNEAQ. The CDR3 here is CASRRGRQETQYF. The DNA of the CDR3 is TGTGCCAGCAGACGGGGTCGGCAAGAGACCCAGTACTTC.

The CDR3 sequence: CASSYLGTGSYEQYF. CDR3 coding DNA: TGTGCCAGCAGTTACCTCGGGACAGGGTCCTACGAGCAGTACTTC. The chain couples TRBV6-5 to TRBJ2-7, with 9 bases lining up with TRBD1. V shed 2 bases, J shed 1 base, and the junction held 3 bases outside the gene matches. In germline, CDR1 is MNHEY, CDR2 SVGAGI. The CDR3 spans 15 residues.

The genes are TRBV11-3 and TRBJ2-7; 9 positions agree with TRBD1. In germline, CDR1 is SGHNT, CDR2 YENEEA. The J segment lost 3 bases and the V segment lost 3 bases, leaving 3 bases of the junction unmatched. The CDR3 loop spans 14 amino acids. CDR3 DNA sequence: TGTGCCAGCAGCTTGGAGACAGGGGGCTACGAGCAGTACTTC. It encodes CASSLETGGYEQYF.

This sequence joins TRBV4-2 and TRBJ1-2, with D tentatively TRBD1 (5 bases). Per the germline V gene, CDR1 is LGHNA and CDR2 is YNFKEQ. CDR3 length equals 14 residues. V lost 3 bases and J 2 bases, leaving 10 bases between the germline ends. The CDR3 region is CASSHDRTNYGYTF. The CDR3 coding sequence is TGTGCCAGCAGCCACGACAGAACGAACTATGGCTACACCTTC.

CDR3 in amino acids: CSVEDRAGELFF. As DNA, the CDR3 is TGCAGCGTTGAAGATCGGGCCGGGGAGCTGTTTTTT. V usage is TRBV29-1 and J usage is TRBJ2-2, with no clear D. Germline V gene sequence: CDR1 SQVTM, CDR2 ANQGSEA. CDR3 size: 12 residues. The V gene lost 0 bases and the J gene lost 6 bases, with 5 bases spanning the gap.

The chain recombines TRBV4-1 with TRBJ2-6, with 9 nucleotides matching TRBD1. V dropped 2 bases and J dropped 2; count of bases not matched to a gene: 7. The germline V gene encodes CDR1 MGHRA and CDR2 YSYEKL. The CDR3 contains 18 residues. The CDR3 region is CASSQPGQGLAGANVLTF. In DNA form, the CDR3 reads TGCGCCAGCAGCCAACCGGGACAGGGTTTGGCTGGGGCCAACGTCCTGACTTTC.

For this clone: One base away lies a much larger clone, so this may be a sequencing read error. The CDR3 coding sequence is TGTGCCAGCAGTGAAGAGCGGGGGGGCACAGATACGCAGTATTTT. Protein: CASSEERGGTDTQYF. J is TRBJ2-3 and V is TRBV6-1, with TRBD2 identical over 9 bases. This CDR3 region has 15 residues. The trim removed 1 base at V and 1 base at J, leaving 0 bases unmatched. CDR1 is MNHNS, CDR2 SASEGT, per germline.

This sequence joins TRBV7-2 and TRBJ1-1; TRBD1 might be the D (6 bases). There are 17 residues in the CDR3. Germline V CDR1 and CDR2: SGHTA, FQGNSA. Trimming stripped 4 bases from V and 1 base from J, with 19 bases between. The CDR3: CASSSLHYRDKNTEAFF. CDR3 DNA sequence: TGTGCCAGCAGCTCCTTACACTACAGGGATAAGAACACTGAAGCTTTCTTT.

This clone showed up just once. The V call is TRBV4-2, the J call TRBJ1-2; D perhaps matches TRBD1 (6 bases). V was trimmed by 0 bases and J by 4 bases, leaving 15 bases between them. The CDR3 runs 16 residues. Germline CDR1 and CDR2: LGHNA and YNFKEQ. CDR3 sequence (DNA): TGTGCCAGCAGCCAAGATCTAACAGGGAGTTCCTATGGCTACACCTTC. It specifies CASSQDLTGSSYGYTF.

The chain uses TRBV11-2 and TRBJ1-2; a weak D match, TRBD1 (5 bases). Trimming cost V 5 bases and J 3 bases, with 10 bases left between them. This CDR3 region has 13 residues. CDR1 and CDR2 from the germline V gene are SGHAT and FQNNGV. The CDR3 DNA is TGTGCCAGCAGCCAGGGACTGTACTATGGCTACACCTTC. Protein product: CASSQGLYYGYTF.